These 28 T cell receptor beta chains were all obtained from the same sample, sequenced in a study of cytomegalovirus exposure and HLA in healthy donors. Primers included in the PCR were 60 Vbeta and 13 Jbeta primers. The data were produced by immunoSEQ multiplex PCR, yet TCRdb's version contains in-frame clones alone and is incomplete. The clone table shows tens of thousands of clones, with the ten largest holding roughly 3.8%. Sample: PBMCs. The receptor set was obtained from a female donor in good health and CMV-seropositive.

The J gene is TRBJ2-3, the V gene TRBV18, with D perhaps TRBD1 (5 bases). With 2 bases removed from V and 4 bases from J, the gap between germline ends came to 10 bases. This CDR3 is 14 amino acids long. CDR1 is KGHSH and CDR2 is LQKENI in the germline V gene. Here the CDR3 reads CASSPNRPPDTQYF. CDR3 sequence (DNA): TGTGCCAGCTCACCAAACAGGCCCCCAGATACGCAGTATTTT.

This clone is called medium-sized based on its frequency. The chain is built from TRBV4-3 and TRBJ2-1; tentative D call: TRBD1 (6 bases). CDR3 length equals 15 residues. Germline CDR1 reads LGHNA; CDR2 reads YSLEER. With 1 base removed from V and 8 bases from J, the gap between germline ends came to 15 bases. The CDR3 coding sequence is TGCGCCAGCAGCCAAGCACGGGTTTCAGGGGATGAGCAGTTCTTC. This translates into CASSQARVSGDEQFF.

The chain uses TRBV7-9 and TRBJ2-3; 7 nucleotides match TRBD2. J lost 0 bases, V lost 3 bases, and 6 bases had no gene match. Germline lookup yields CDR1 SEHNR and CDR2 FQNEAQ (reference sequence). The CDR3 contains 16 residues. CDR3 loop: CASSFGRLASTDTQYF. In nucleotides, the CDR3 is TGTGCCAGCAGCTTCGGGCGACTAGCTAGCACAGATACGCAGTATTTT.

In regard to this clone: Other DNA sequences within the sample encode an identical CDR3. The chain combines TRBV18 with TRBJ1-5, with D tentatively TRBD1 (6 bases). Trimming left V 6 bases short and J 2 bases short, with 11 bases between. The germline V gene encodes CDR1 KGHSH and CDR2 LQKENI. CDR3 length: 14 amino acids. CDR3: CASSPPGGNQPQHF. The DNA for the CDR3 is TGTGCCAGCTCCCCCCCAGGGGGCAATCAGCCCCAGCATTTT.

This chain links TRBV6-6 with TRBJ2-7; possibly TRBD1 for D (5 bases). V was cut by 6 bases and J by 3 bases, with 18 bases left in between. Germline lookup yields CDR1 MNHNY and CDR2 SVGAGI (reference sequence). The CDR3 is 15 amino acids. The CDR3 region is CASRTTGGGNYEQYF. Written as DNA, the CDR3 is TGTGCCAGCAGAACAACAGGTGGCGGTAACTACGAGCAGTACTTC.

This rearrangement joins TRBV6-5 to TRBJ2-1; 8 nucleotides line up with TRBD2. Germline assignment: CDR1 MNHEY and CDR2 SVGAGI. V shed 10 bases and J 8 bases; nucleotides not matched to a gene: 16. CDR3 length equals 15 residues. CDR3 loop: CATMPGRGGRDEQFF. The DNA for the CDR3 is TGTGCCACCATGCCGGGCCGGGGGGGGCGGGATGAGCAGTTCTTC.

The CDR3 nucleotides are TGCGCCAGCAGCTTGGTCGATAGCGGGGGAGAGCAGTACTTC. Translating it yields CASSLVDSGGEQYF. V usage is TRBV5-1 and J usage is TRBJ2-7; 9 bases align to TRBD2. The J segment lost 7 bases and the V segment lost 0 bases, leaving 5 bases of the junction unmatched. The CDR3 contains 14 residues. Germline V CDR1 and CDR2: SGHRS, YFSETQ.

The J gene is TRBJ2-7, the V gene TRBV6-5, with a tentative D call TRBD2 (5 bases). The germline V gene has CDR1 MNHEY and CDR2 SVGAGI. The ends were cut back, 2 bases at V and 1 base at J, with 9 bases in the middle. This CDR3 spans 14 amino acids. The CDR3 region is CASSYREKSYEQYF. The CDR3 DNA sequence: TGTGCCAGCAGTTACAGGGAGAAGTCCTACGAGCAGTACTTC.

This sequence joins TRBV4-2 and TRBJ1-4, with 7 bases matching TRBD1. The germline V gene encodes CDR1 LGHNA and CDR2 YNFKEQ. The CDR3 is 17 residues long. The ends lost 0 bases at V and 13 bases at J; junction bases unmatched: 17. CDR3 residues: CASSQDEARDSTIRLFF. CDR3 in DNA: TGTGCCAGCAGCCAAGATGAAGCCCGGGACAGCACAATCAGACTGTTTTTT.

This chain joins TRBV9 and TRBJ1-4; D perhaps matches TRBD1 (6 bases). In germline, CDR1 is SGDLS, CDR2 YYNGEE. The CDR3 is 15 amino acids. V dropped 4 bases and J dropped 4 bases, with 14 bases sitting between them. The CDR3 nucleotides read TGTGCCAGCAGCAAATCGACAGGAAGTAATGAAAAACTGTTTTTT. It encodes CASSKSTGSNEKLFF.

The rearrangement uses TRBV19 and TRBJ1-5; D ambiguous. V lost 2 bases to trimming and J lost 5 bases, with 10 bases between them. This CDR3 is 14 amino acids long. From germline, CDR1 is LNHDA and CDR2 SQIVND (reference sequence). CDR3 sequence (DNA): TGTGCCAGTAGTATACGGCAGGCAGATCAGCCCCAGCATTTT. It is translated as CASSIRQADQPQHF. The complete variable domain, with remaining parts taken from reference TRBV19 and TRBJ1-5, reads DGGITQSPKYLFRKEGQNVTLSCEQNLNHDAMYWYRQDPGQGLRLIYYSQIVNDFQKGDIAEGYSVSREKKESFPLTVTSAQKNPTAFYLCASSIRQADQPQHFGDGTRLSIL.

The rearrangement joins TRBV18 to TRBJ1-5, with D possibly matching TRBD1 (6 bases). The CDR3 consists of 15 residues. Germline lookup yields CDR1 KGHSH and CDR2 LQKENI. The V and J ends lost 6 bases and 2 bases respectively, with 14 bases between them. This CDR3 is CASSSGGSGNQPQHF. The CDR3 DNA sequence: TGTGCCAGCTCCTCGGGGGGCAGTGGCAATCAGCCCCAGCATTTT.

This sequence joins TRBV7-2 and TRBJ2-1, with a weak D call TRBD1 (6 bases). The CDR3 covers 13 residues. CDR1 is SGHTA and CDR2 is FQGNSA in the germline V gene. The germline V and J ends were trimmed by 1 base and 8 bases, with 9 bases remaining between them. CDR3 sequence (DNA): TGTGCCAGCAGCTTAGGGCAGGGGTATGAGCAGTTCTTC. Encoded protein: CASSLGQGYEQFF.

This chain joins TRBV6-5 and TRBJ1-5, with 7 positions matching TRBD1. The junction had 5 bases not matched to a gene; V was cut back by 5 bases and J by 7 bases. Germline V gene lookup returns CDR1 MNHEY and CDR2 SVGAGI. The CDR3 extends over 13 amino acids. The CDR3 DNA is TGTGCCAGCAGTAACAGGGGTAGCCAGCCCCAGCATTTT. It specifies CASSNRGSQPQHF.

The rearrangement links TRBV30 to TRBJ1-5, with TRBD1 identical over 7 bases. The CDR3 runs 16 residues. Germline V lookup: CDR1 GTSNPN, CDR2 SVGIG (reference sequence). Trimming took 0 bases from V and 1 from J; bases not matched to a gene: 6. This CDR3 is CAWSVRNRGSNQPQHF. Written as DNA, the CDR3 is TGTGCCTGGAGTGTACGGAACAGGGGAAGCAATCAGCCCCAGCATTTT.

The chain employs TRBV6-6 and TRBJ1-1; D not certain. Germline V gives CDR1 MNHNY, CDR2 SVGAGI (reference sequence). Deletions cut 0 bases from V and 12 bases from J, with 11 bases between. CDR3 length: 12 residues. The CDR3 loop reads CASSYSGPTSFF. Written as DNA, the CDR3 is TGTGCCAGCAGTTACTCGGGCCCCACATCTTTCTTT.

The chain recombines TRBV4-3 with TRBJ2-5, with a tentative D call TRBD1 (5 bases). Per the germline V gene, CDR1 is LGHNA and CDR2 is YSLEER. This CDR3 is built from 16 residues. The V end was cut by 0 bases, the J end by 2 bases, with 13 bases between. CDR3 sequence reads: CASSQETGSTQETQYF. The CDR3 bases are TGCGCCAGCAGCCAAGAAACAGGATCCACTCAAGAGACCCAGTACTTC.

V and J are TRBV6-1 and TRBJ2-7; 7 nucleotides match TRBD1. The CDR3 loop spans 14 amino acids. Trimming removed 6 bases from V and 4 bases from J; junction bases left unmatched: 9. Germline V gene sequence: CDR1 MNHNS, CDR2 SASEGT. In DNA, the CDR3 is TGTGCCAGCAGCCACGGGACAGAGGGTTACGAGCAGTACTTC. Translated: CASSHGTEGYEQYF.

The chain employs TRBV5-6 and TRBJ2-3; maybe TRBD2 (6 bases). This CDR3 has 15 amino acids. Between the trimmed V and J ends, which lost 3 bases and 4 bases, there was a span of 15 bases. Germline CDR1 is SGHDT and CDR2 is YYEEEE. The CDR3 bases are TGTGCCAGCAGCTCGGGACTCACATTGCCAGATACGCAGTATTTT. It specifies CASSSGLTLPDTQYF.

This rearrangement joins TRBV6-1 to TRBJ2-7; 9 positions match TRBD1. This CDR3 has 16 amino acids. The V and J ends lost 3 bases and 0 bases, in that order; junction bases with no gene match: 6. From germline, CDR1 is MNHNS and CDR2 SASEGT. The CDR3 region is CASSDNRGLSSYEQYF. The CDR3 nucleotides read TGTGCCAGCAGTGATAACAGGGGGCTTTCCTCCTACGAGCAGTACTTC.

V and J are TRBV13 and TRBJ1-2; a possible D gene is TRBD1 (5 bases). V was pared by 3 bases and J by 3 bases, with 11 bases between. CDR1 and CDR2 (germline): PRHDT, FYEKMQ (reference sequence). This CDR3 has 14 residues. The CDR3 sequence is CASSFQGPHYGYTF. CDR3 coding DNA: TGTGCCAGCAGCTTCCAGGGTCCCCACTATGGCTACACCTTC.

The V gene is TRBV6-1, the J gene TRBJ1-6; possible D gene TRBD1, 6 bases. CDR1 is MNHNS, CDR2 SASEGT, per germline. Trimming stripped 1 base from V and 11 bases from J, with 18 bases between. CDR3 size: 16 residues. The CDR3 protein is CASSEVDSRSVPPLHF. The CDR3 coding sequence is TGTGCCAGCAGTGAAGTGGACAGCCGAAGCGTACCACCCCTCCACTTT.

This rearrangement joins TRBV6-6 to TRBJ2-3, with no clear D. CDR1 MNHNY and CDR2 SVGAGI come from the germline V gene (reference sequence). The CDR3 spans 11 residues. Trimming pared 7 bases from V and 2 bases from J, leaving 4 bases between. DNA for the CDR3: TGTGCCAGCAAACTCACAGATACGCAGTATTTT. This encodes CASKLTDTQYF.

The chain combines TRBV9 with TRBJ2-1, with 9 bases aligning to TRBD1. The CDR3 spans 12 residues. Trimming removed 7 bases from V and 4 bases from J; junction bases left unmatched: 0. The germline V gene has CDR1 SGDLS and CDR2 YYNGEE. DNA of the CDR3: TGTGCCAGCGGGACAGGGTACAATGAGCAGTTCTTC. Amino acids: CASGTGYNEQFF.

The CDR3 region is CASSQDGGNTEAFF. As DNA, the CDR3 is TGCGCCAGCAGCCAAGATGGAGGAAACACTGAAGCTTTCTTT. V usage is TRBV4-3 and J usage is TRBJ1-1; unclear D gene. Trimming took off 0 bases at V and 2 bases at J, with 7 bases between the two ends. The CDR3 runs to 14 residues. Germline CDR1 and CDR2: LGHNA and YSLEER.

This chain connects TRBV5-1 to TRBJ2-7, with 7 bases identical to TRBD1. The CDR3 covers 17 residues. Germline V lookup: CDR1 SGHRS, CDR2 YFSETQ. Trimming took 4 bases from V and 6 from J; bases not matched to a gene: 19. The CDR3 coding sequence is TGCGCCAGCAGCCTGGGGCCTGACAGGGCCCTTGCGGGCGAGCAGTACTTC. Translation gives CASSLGPDRALAGEQYF.

The chain employs TRBV4-1 and TRBJ2-1; TRBD2 is a possible D gene (6 bases). This CDR3 is built from 16 residues. Trimming took off 0 bases at V and 6 bases at J, with 15 bases between the two ends. CDR1 MGHRA and CDR2 YSYEKL come from the germline V gene. CDR3 bases: TGCGCCAGCAGCCAAGATCCCGTCAGTAGCGGCAATGAGCAGTTCTTC. Its protein is CASSQDPVSSGNEQFF.

J is TRBJ2-7 and V is TRBV5-4; the match to TRBD2 covers 8 bases. CDR1 SGHNT and CDR2 YYREEE come from the germline V gene (reference sequence). The CDR3 runs to 13 residues. V shed 9 bases, J shed 5 bases, and the junction held 10 bases outside the gene matches. The DNA for the CDR3 is TGTGCCATCACGCGGGGGGCGGGCCACGAGCAGTACTTC. Its translation: CAITRGAGHEQYF.